These 14 T cell receptor beta chains share one sample of origin, sequenced in a study of response to subunit inactivated influenza vaccine. One entry per CDR3 protein, called by TCRdb with MiXCR from the RT-PCR reads. Altogether approximately 490,000 distinct CDR3 sequences are present, less than 7.5% being singletons, with the ten largest covering around 13%. The sequencing here drew on PBMCs from blood, taken less than 30 months after vaccination. These receptors were collected from a man aged 45 to 75 who received an inactivated influenza vaccine.

This clonotype was counted ten times or more. The chain has TRBV5-6 and TRBJ1-4; TRBD1 matches at 10 bases. Trimming removed 2 bases from V and 8 bases from J; junction bases left unmatched: 3. The CDR3 has 14 amino acids. Germline loops: CDR1 SGHDT, CDR2 YYEEEE. The CDR3 region has the DNA TGTGCCAGCAGCTTCGGGACAGGGGTCGAAAAACTGTTTTTT. This codes for CASSFGTGVEKLFF. Supplemented by reference TRBV5-6 and TRBJ1-4, the full variable domain reads DAGVTQSPTHLIKTRGQQVTLRCSPKSGHDTVSWYQQALGQGPQFIFQYYEEEERQRGNFPDRFSGHQFPNYSSELNVNALLLGDSALYLCASSFGTGVEKLFFGSGTQLSVL.

This clonotype was observed a handful of times. This chain connects TRBV20-1 to TRBJ2-2; 9 bases map to TRBD2. The V and J ends lost 5 bases and 5 bases, in that order; junction bases with no gene match: 6. The CDR3 consists of 14 residues. From germline, CDR1 is DFQATT and CDR2 SNEGSKA (reference sequence). The CDR3 region is CSAFSGGGTGELFF. For the CDR3, the DNA is TGCAGTGCTTTTAGCGGGGGAGGGACCGGGGAGCTGTTTTTT.

This clonotype appeared a few times. V and J are TRBV12-3 or TRBV12-4 and TRBJ2-1; D call uncertain. This CDR3 spans 13 amino acids. V was cut by 3 bases and J by 7 bases, with 10 bases left in between. This CDR3 reads CASSFGQPNEQFF. For the CDR3, the DNA is TGTGCCAGCAGTTTTGGGCAGCCGAATGAGCAGTTCTTC.

This clonotype turned up a few times. The chain employs TRBV4-2 and TRBJ2-2; 8 bases map to TRBD1. CDR1 and CDR2 from the germline V gene are LGHNA and YNFKEQ. V dropped 4 bases and J dropped 5; count of bases not matched to a gene: 3. There are 14 residues in the CDR3. The CDR3 is CASSPTGDTGELFF. As DNA, the CDR3 is TGTGCCAGCAGCCCGACAGGGGATACCGGGGAGCTGTTTTTT.

This clonotype was counted a few times. The chain carries TRBV7-9 and TRBJ2-3; 13 nucleotides align to TRBD2. CDR3 length equals 16 residues. J was trimmed by 3 bases and V by 4 bases; bases with no gene match: 4. The germline CDR1 and CDR2 sequences are SEHNR and FQNEAQ (reference sequence). The CDR3 nucleotides read TGTGCCAGCAGCTCACTAGCGGGGGGGCCGACAGATACGCAGTATTTT. Translating gives CASSSLAGGPTDTQYF.

A few counts support this clonotype. The chain is built from TRBV9 and TRBJ2-3; 11 bases agree with TRBD2. The germline gives CDR1 SGDLS, CDR2 YYNGEE. The CDR3 extends over 16 amino acids. J lost 4 bases, V lost 2 bases, and 6 bases had no gene match. CDR3 protein: CASSVSTSGKSDTQYF. Here the CDR3 DNA reads TGTGCCAGCAGCGTGTCGACTAGCGGGAAATCAGATACGCAGTATTTT.

Details on this clonotype: A much more abundant neighbour one base away suggests this may be a read error. The chain uses TRBV6-1 and TRBJ2-1; unclear D gene. This CDR3 has 13 amino acids. Germline CDR1 and CDR2: MNHNS and SASEGT. In DNA form, the CDR3 reads TGTGCCAGCAGCCAGAACCTTAGAGAGGAGCTGTTCTTC. This gives the protein CASSQNLREELFF.

This clonotype came up a few times. The CDR3: CASRSPKAPEAFF. In nucleotides, the CDR3 is TGTGCCAGCAGATCCCCAAAGGCTCCTGAAGCTTTCTTT. The rearrangement joins TRBV6-1 to TRBJ1-1; D ambiguous. V was cut by 6 bases and J by 6 bases, with 14 bases left in between. The CDR3 runs 13 residues. CDR1 is MNHNS and CDR2 is SASEGT in the germline V gene.

The table lists this clonotype with a few counts. The chain has TRBV13 and TRBJ2-3; perhaps TRBD2 as D (6 bases). Germline CDR1 is PRHDT and CDR2 is FYEKMQ (reference sequence). Trimming removed 5 bases from V and 1 base from J, with 16 bases in between. CDR3 length: 16 amino acids. The CDR3 sequence is CASSLPGLTGTDTQYF. DNA of the CDR3: TGTGCCAGCAGCCTACCGGGACTCACGGGCACAGATACGCAGTATTTT.

This clonotype was detected only a few times. The rearrangement links TRBV6-1 to TRBJ1-1, with a tentative D call TRBD1 (5 bases). CDR3 length equals 14 residues. Trimming removed 4 bases from V and 1 base from J, with 10 bases in between. The V gene's germline CDR1 is MNHNS and CDR2 SASEGT. CDR3 region: CASSGQLSNTEAFF. CDR3 DNA sequence: TGTGCCAGCAGTGGACAGCTCTCGAACACTGAAGCTTTCTTT.

The J gene is TRBJ2-1, the V gene TRBV20-1; no clear D. This CDR3 comprises 14 residues. Trimming took 0 bases from V and 6 from J, leaving 12 bases between them. Germline V CDR1 and CDR2: DFQATT, SNEGSKA (reference sequence). The CDR3 bases are TGCAGTGCTAGAGATCTTAAGGGTATCAATGAGCAGTTCTTC. Amino acid sequence: CSARDLKGINEQFF.

This clonotype has only a few counts. The chain links TRBV15 to TRBJ1-1; TRBD1 agrees at 12 bases. The CDR3 totals 16 residues. V dropped 2 bases and J dropped 6; count of bases not matched to a gene: 7. Per germline, CDR1 LNHNV and CDR2 YYDKDF (reference sequence). The CDR3 reads CATSRLGGQGAAEAFF. The DNA of the CDR3 is TGTGCCACCAGCAGACTAGGGGGACAGGGGGCGGCTGAAGCTTTCTTT.

The chain joins TRBV19 to TRBJ1-1; unclear D gene. This CDR3 is built from 13 residues. V was cut by 6 bases and J by 4 bases, with 12 bases left in between. Germline values: CDR1 LNHDA, CDR2 SQIVND (reference sequence). The CDR3, as DNA: TGTGCCAGTAGCGGACCTAGATTCACTGAAGCTTTCTTT. It specifies CASSGPRFTEAFF.

This clonotype was seen at least ten times. The rearrangement joins TRBV28 to TRBJ2-7; D is undetermined. Germline CDR1 is MDHEN and CDR2 is SYDVKM. CDR3 length: 15 residues. The V gene lost 2 bases and the J gene lost 2 bases, with 13 bases spanning the gap. The CDR3 here is CASSLGLPGAYEQYF. CDR3 nucleotides: TGTGCCAGCAGTTTAGGTCTTCCTGGAGCCTACGAGCAGTACTTC. Supplemented by reference TRBV28 and TRBJ2-7, the full variable domain reads DVKVTQSSRYLVKRTGEKVFLECVQDMDHENMFWYRQDPGLGLRLIYFSYDVKMKEKGDIPEGYSVSREKKERFSLILESASTNQTSMYLCASSLGLPGAYEQYFGPGTRLTVT.